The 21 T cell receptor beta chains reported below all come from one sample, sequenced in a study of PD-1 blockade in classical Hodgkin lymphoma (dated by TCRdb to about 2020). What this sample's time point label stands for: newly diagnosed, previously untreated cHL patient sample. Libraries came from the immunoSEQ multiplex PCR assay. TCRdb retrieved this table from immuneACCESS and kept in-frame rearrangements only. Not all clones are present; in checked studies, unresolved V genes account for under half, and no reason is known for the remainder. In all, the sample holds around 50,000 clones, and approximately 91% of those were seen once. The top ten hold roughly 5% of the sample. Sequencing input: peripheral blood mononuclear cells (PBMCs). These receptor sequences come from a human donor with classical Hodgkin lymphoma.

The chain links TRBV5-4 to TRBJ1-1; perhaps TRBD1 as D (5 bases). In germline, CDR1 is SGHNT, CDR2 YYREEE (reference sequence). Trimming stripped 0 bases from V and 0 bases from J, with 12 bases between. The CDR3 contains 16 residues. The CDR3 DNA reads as TGTGCCAGCAGCTTGGTTGCCAGGACAATGAACACTGAAGCTTTCTTT. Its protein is CASSLVARTMNTEAFF.

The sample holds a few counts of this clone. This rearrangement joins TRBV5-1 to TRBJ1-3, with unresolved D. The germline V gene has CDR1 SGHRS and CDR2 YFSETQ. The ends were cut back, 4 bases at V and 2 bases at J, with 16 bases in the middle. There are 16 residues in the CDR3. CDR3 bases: TGCGCCAGCAGCGACACCGCCGGGTTTCCTGGAAACACCATATATTTT. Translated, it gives CASSDTAGFPGNTIYF.

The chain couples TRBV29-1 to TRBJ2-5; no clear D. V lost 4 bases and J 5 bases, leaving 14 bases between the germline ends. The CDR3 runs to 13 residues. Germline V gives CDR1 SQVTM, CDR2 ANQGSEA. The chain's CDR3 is CSVGGSLGETQYF. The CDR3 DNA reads TGCAGCGTTGGAGGCTCGCTCGGGGAGACCCAGTACTTC. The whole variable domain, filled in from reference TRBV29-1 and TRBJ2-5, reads SAVISQKPSRDICQRGTSLTIQCQVDSQVTMMFWYRQQPGQSLTLIATANQGSEATYESGFVIDKFPISRPNLTFSTLTVSNMSPEDSSIYLCSVGGSLGETQYFGPGTRLLVL.

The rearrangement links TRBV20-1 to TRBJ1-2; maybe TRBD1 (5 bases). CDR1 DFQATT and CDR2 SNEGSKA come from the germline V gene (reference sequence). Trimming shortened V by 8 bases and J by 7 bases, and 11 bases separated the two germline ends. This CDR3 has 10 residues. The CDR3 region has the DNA TGCAGTCATACAGGAGGTGGCTACACCTTC. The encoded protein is CSHTGGGYTF.

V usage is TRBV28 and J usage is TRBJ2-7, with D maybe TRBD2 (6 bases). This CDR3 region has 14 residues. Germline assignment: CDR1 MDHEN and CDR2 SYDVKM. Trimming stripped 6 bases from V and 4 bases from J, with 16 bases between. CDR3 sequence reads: CASRSGGRGYEQYV. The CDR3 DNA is TGTGCCAGCAGGTCGGGCGGGCGGGGTTACGAGCAGTACGTC.

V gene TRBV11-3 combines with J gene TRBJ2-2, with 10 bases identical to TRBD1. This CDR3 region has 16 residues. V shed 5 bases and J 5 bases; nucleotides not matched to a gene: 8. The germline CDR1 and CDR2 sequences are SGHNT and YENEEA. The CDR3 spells CASSHFGDRGTGELFF. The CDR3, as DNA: TGTGCCAGCAGCCATTTTGGGGACAGGGGTACCGGGGAGCTGTTTTTT.

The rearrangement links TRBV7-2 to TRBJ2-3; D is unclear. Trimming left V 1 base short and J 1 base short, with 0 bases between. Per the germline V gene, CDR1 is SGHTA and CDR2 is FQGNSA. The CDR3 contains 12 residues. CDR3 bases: TGTGCCAGCAGCTTAGGCACAGATACGCAGTATTTT. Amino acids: CASSLGTDTQYF.

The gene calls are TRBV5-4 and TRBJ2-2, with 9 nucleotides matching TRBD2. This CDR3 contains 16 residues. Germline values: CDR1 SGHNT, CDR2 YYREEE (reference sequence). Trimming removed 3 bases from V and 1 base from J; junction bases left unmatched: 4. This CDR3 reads CASSSFSGGNTGELFF. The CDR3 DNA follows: TGTGCCAGCAGCTCCTTTAGCGGGGGGAACACCGGGGAGCTGTTTTTT.

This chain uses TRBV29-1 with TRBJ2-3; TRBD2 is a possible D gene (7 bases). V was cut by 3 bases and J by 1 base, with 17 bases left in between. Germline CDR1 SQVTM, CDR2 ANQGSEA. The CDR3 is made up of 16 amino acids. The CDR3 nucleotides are TGCAGCGTTGAGAAAGGAGGGGGGGCTGGCACAGATACGCAGTATTTT. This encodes CSVEKGGGAGTDTQYF.

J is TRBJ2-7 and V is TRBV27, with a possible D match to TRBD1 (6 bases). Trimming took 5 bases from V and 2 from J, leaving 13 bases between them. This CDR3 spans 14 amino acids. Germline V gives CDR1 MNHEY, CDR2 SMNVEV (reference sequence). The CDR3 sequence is CASSLGTNPYEQYF. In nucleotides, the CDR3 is TGTGCCAGCAGTCTAGGGACAAACCCCTACGAGCAGTACTTC.

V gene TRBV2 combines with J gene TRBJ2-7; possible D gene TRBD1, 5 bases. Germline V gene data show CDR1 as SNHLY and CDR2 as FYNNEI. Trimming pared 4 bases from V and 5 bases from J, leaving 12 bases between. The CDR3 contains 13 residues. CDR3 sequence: CASSGQGPHEQYV. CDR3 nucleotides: TGTGCCAGCAGTGGGCAGGGTCCGCACGAGCAGTACGTC.

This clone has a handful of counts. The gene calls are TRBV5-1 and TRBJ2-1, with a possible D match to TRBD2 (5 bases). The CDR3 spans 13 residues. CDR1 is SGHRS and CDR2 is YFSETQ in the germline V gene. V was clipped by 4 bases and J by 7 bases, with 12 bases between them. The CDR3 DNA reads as TGCGCCAGCAGCCAACACGGCGGGAATGAGCAGTTCTTC. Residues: CASSQHGGNEQFF.

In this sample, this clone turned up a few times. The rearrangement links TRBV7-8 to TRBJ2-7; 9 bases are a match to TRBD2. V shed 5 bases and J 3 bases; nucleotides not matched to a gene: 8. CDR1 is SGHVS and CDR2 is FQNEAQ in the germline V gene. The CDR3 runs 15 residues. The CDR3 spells CASSRYSGSNYEQYF. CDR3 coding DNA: TGTGCCAGCAGCAGGTATAGCGGGAGTAACTACGAGCAGTACTTC.

In nucleotides, the CDR3 is TGTGCCAGCAGCCCTCAAGGCTACGAGCAGTACTTC. Encoded protein: CASSPQGYEQYF. The chain employs TRBV9 and TRBJ2-7; D ambiguous. This CDR3 contains 12 residues. Per the germline V gene, CDR1 is SGDLS and CDR2 is YYNGEE. V was shortened by 4 bases and J by 3 bases, with 8 bases between the two germline ends.

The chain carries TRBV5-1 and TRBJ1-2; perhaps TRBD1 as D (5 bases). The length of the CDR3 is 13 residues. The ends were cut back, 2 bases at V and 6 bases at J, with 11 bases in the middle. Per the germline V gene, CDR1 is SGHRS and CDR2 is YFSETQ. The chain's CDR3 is CASSFGTEDGYTF. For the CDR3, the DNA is TGCGCCAGCAGCTTCGGGACGGAAGATGGCTACACCTTC.

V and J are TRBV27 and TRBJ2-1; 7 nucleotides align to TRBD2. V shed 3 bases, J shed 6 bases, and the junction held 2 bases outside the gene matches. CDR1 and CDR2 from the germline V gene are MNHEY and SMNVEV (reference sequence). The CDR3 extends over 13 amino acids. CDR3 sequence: CASSLTSTNEQFF. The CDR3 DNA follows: TGTGCCAGCAGTTTGACTAGCACCAATGAGCAGTTCTTC.

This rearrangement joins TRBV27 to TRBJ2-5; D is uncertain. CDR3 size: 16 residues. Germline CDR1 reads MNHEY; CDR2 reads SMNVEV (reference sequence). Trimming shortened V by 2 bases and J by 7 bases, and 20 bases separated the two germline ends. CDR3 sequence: CASSLGPPGTKMTQYF. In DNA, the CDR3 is TGTGCCAGCAGTTTAGGGCCGCCGGGTACCAAGATGACCCAGTACTTC.

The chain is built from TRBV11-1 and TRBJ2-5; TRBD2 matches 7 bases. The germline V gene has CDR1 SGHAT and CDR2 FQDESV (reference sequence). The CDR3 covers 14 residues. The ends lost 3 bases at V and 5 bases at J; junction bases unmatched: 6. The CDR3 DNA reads TGTGCCAGCAGCTTGGCGGGAGTGGGGGAGACCCAGTACTTC. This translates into CASSLAGVGETQYF.

The CDR3, as DNA: TGTGCCAGCAGATCGTCGAACACCGGGGAGCTGTTTTTT. Its translation is CASRSSNTGELFF. The chain couples TRBV2 to TRBJ2-2; D call uncertain. Germline V gives CDR1 SNHLY, CDR2 FYNNEI. The V end was cut by 6 bases, the J end by 0 bases, with 5 bases between. CDR3 length equals 13 residues. The entire variable domain, with the rest obtained from reference TRBV2 and TRBJ2-2, is as follows: EPEVTQTPSHQVTQMGQEVILRCVPISNHLYFYWYRQILGQKVEFLVSFYNNEISEKSEIFDDQFSVERPDGSNFTLKIRSTKLEDSAMYFCASRSSNTGELFFGEGSRLTVL.

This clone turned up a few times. For the CDR3, the DNA is TGCGCCAGCAGCCAAGATGGGACAGGGTCTAACTATGGCTACACCTTC. This translates into CASSQDGTGSNYGYTF. This chain uses TRBV4-1 with TRBJ1-2; 9 nucleotides agree with TRBD1. The CDR3 consists of 16 residues. The V gene end was trimmed by 0 bases and the J gene end by 0 bases; junction bases not matched to a gene: 2. Germline V gene lookup returns CDR1 MGHRA and CDR2 YSYEKL.

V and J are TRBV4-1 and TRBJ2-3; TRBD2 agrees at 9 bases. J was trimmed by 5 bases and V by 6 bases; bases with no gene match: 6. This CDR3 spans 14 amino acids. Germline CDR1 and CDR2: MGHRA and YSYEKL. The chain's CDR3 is CASRLAGAIDTQYF. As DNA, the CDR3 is TGCGCCAGCAGATTAGCGGGAGCAATAGATACGCAGTATTTT.